This TCR beta chain was recovered during a study of T cell responses to AZD1222 COVID-19 vaccine. Findings and limits, study-wide: Mostly white British, mostly female donors; authors suggested clonal diversity may be underestimated.

Generated by immunoSEQ multiplex PCR, the TCRdb table keeps only in-frame clones and is missing some. The sample records roughly 90,000 clones, about 92% being singletons. Germline assignment: CDR1 MDHEN and CDR2 SYDVKM. The CDR3 totals 15 residues. After removal of 3 bases from V and 0 bases from J, the junction contained 2 bases not matched to a gene. Comment on this clone: The antigen is not known.

The chain has TRBV28 and TRBJ2-5; 9 bases align to TRBD2. The sample was peripheral blood, taken 28 days after the second AZD1222 dose. The source of this sequence is an adult who received the AZD1222 COVID-19 vaccine. CDR3 bases: TGTGCCAGCAGTTTTGAGCGGGGGGACCAAGAGACCCAGTACTTC. The encoded protein is CASSFERGDQETQYF.